The source of this TCR beta chain is a study of T cells in Graves' hyperthyroidism and ophthalmopathy. Many counts were recorded for this clonotype. Patients between 18 and 65 years old had hyperthyroidism, newly diagnosed and lasting under 2 months. Diagnostic assessment was based on clinical symptoms, serum thyroxine and TRAb, thyroid ultrasound and orbital computed tomography. The authors obtained PBMCs from 9 to 10 ml of fresh peripheral blood. TCR beta CDR3 sequences were amplified from RNA transcripts. The study used the HTBI primer set for a first-round RT-PCR of the TCR CDR3. TCRdb fed the multiplex PCR reads into MiXCR, producing one record per CDR3 protein. The data hold about 500,000 distinct CDR3 sequences, with approximately 15% observed a single time. The CDR3 loop spans 16 amino acids. Germline CDR1 and CDR2: SEHNR and FQNEAQ (reference sequence). The V gene lost 1 base and the J gene lost 4 bases, with 16 bases spanning the gap.

This sequence joins TRBV7-9 and TRBJ1-1; D call uncertain. The sequence derives from a woman younger than 30 with Graves' hyperthyroidism. The material sequenced was blood. The CDR3 sequence: CASSLGSSPWSTEAFF. CDR3 in DNA: TGTGCCAGCAGCTTAGGGTCATCCCCCTGGAGCACTGAAGCTTTCTTT. The variable domain in full, completed from reference TRBV7-9 and TRBJ1-1, reads DTGVSQNPRHKITKRGQNVTFRCDPISEHNRLYWYRQTLGQGPEFLTYFQNEAQLEKSRLLSDRFSAERPKGSFSTLEIQRTEQGDSAMYLCASSLGSSPWSTEAFFGQGTRLTVV.